The next 21 T cell receptor beta chains were all read from a single sample in a study of cytomegalovirus exposure and HLA in healthy donors. The assay was immunoSEQ multiplex PCR, and TCRdb's table has in-frame clones only and misses some. The data contain 150,000 to 200,000 clones, 80% to 90% of them singletons. Sequenced material: PBMCs. Receptors originate from a woman in her thirties in good health and CMV-seronegative.

The genes are TRBV5-8 and TRBJ1-6, with TRBD1 identical over 8 bases. Germline loops: CDR1 SGHTS, CDR2 YDEGEE. CDR3 length equals 16 residues. The V gene end was trimmed by 1 base and the J gene end by 2 bases; junction bases not matched to a gene: 2. CDR3 bases: TGTGCCAGCAGCTTGCCGGACAGGGCCTATAATTCACCCCTCCACTTT. It yields the protein CASSLPDRAYNSPLHF.

The V and J genes are TRBV18 and TRBJ2-7; tentative D call: TRBD1 (6 bases). The germline CDR1 and CDR2 sequences are KGHSH and LQKENI. The CDR3 extends over 14 amino acids. Deletions cut 1 base from V and 2 bases from J, with 9 bases between. The CDR3: CASSPLQGTYEQYF. The CDR3 nucleotides are TGTGCCAGCTCACCACTACAGGGAACCTACGAGCAGTACTTC. Full variable domain (rest looked up from reference TRBV18 and TRBJ2-7): NAGVMQNPRHLVRRRGQEARLRCSPMKGHSHVYWYRQLPEEGLKFMVYLQKENIIDESGMPKERFSAEFPKEGPSILRIQQVVRGDSAAYFCASSPLQGTYEQYFGPGTRLTVT.

The chain has TRBV6-5 and TRBJ2-2; D possibly corresponds to TRBD1 (6 bases). Trimming shortened V by 7 bases and J by 6 bases, and 18 bases separated the two germline ends. CDR3 length: 15 residues. Per the germline V gene, CDR1 is MNHEY and CDR2 is SVGAGI. CDR3 loop: CASKLGGLWSGELFF. In DNA, the CDR3 is TGTGCCAGCAAGCTAGGGGGTCTTTGGTCCGGGGAGCTGTTTTTT.

This sequence joins TRBV6-1 and TRBJ1-5, with 8 bases fitting TRBD1. Germline V gene data show CDR1 as MNHNS and CDR2 as SASEGT. The length of the CDR3 is 15 residues. After removal of 5 bases from V and 4 bases from J, the junction contained 7 bases not matched to a gene. This CDR3 is CASSLTGAINQPQHF. The CDR3 DNA reads TGTGCCAGCAGTTTGACAGGGGCGATAAATCAGCCCCAGCATTTT.

The rearrangement uses TRBV11-2 and TRBJ1-6, with no clear D. The V gene's germline CDR1 is SGHAT and CDR2 FQNNGV. This CDR3 contains 15 residues. V lost 2 bases and J lost 0, with 5 bases in between. CDR3 bases: TGTGCCAGCAGCTTACTCAGCTCCTATAATTCACCCCTCCACTTT. It translates to CASSLLSSYNSPLHF.

The rearrangement links TRBV2 to TRBJ2-1, with TRBD1 matching over 8 bases. The V segment lost 6 bases and the J segment 3 bases; nucleotides outside the gene matches: 16. Germline values: CDR1 SNHLY, CDR2 FYNNEI. The CDR3 is 18 residues long. The CDR3 bases are TGTGCCAGCAGCTTAAGAAACCCCGGGACAGGCTTCTACAATGAGCAGTTCTTC. It is translated as CASSLRNPGTGFYNEQFF.

The V and J genes are TRBV7-9 and TRBJ1-5, with D maybe TRBD1 (5 bases). From germline, CDR1 is SEHNR and CDR2 FQNEAQ (reference sequence). The V gene lost 3 bases and the J gene lost 0 bases, with 15 bases spanning the gap. The CDR3 has 17 amino acids. The CDR3 sequence: CASSLASGVHSNQPQHF. The DNA for the CDR3 is TGTGCCAGCAGCTTGGCGTCGGGGGTTCATAGCAATCAGCCCCAGCATTTT.

V and J are TRBV5-1 and TRBJ1-1, with D possibly being TRBD1 (5 bases). The germline V gene has CDR1 SGHRS and CDR2 YFSETQ. The CDR3 is made up of 14 amino acids. V lost 0 bases and J lost 4, with 10 bases in between. DNA of the CDR3: TGCGCCAGCAGCTTGGCCGACAGCTCCACTGAAGCTTTCTTT. It is translated as CASSLADSSTEAFF.

A remark on this clone: The sample has other DNA sequences that encode this CDR3 too. This chain links TRBV4-1 with TRBJ2-7; D gene ambiguous. Germline assignment: CDR1 MGHRA and CDR2 YSYEKL. V lost 2 bases, J lost 1 base, and 9 bases lay in between. This CDR3 contains 14 residues. CDR3 in amino acids: CASSQLPGSYEQYF. The CDR3 DNA follows: TGCGCCAGCAGCCAACTTCCGGGTTCCTACGAGCAGTACTTC.

The V call is TRBV29-1, the J call TRBJ2-7; D gene unclear. Germline V gene sequence: CDR1 SQVTM, CDR2 ANQGSEA. The V end lost 0 bases, the J end lost 2 bases, and 17 bases lay between the germline ends. This CDR3 has 16 residues. CDR3 loop: CSVEDRIGTVTYEQYF. CDR3 nucleotides: TGCAGCGTTGAAGATCGTATCGGCACAGTGACCTACGAGCAGTACTTC.

This clone was found a few times. The chain uses TRBV6-1 and TRBJ2-3; 8 nucleotides align to TRBD2. The CDR3 is made up of 15 amino acids. Per the germline V gene, CDR1 is MNHNS and CDR2 is SASEGT. The V gene end was trimmed by 6 bases and the J gene end by 2 bases; junction bases not matched to a gene: 7. This chain's CDR3 is CASRLSGAPTDTQYF. The CDR3 DNA is TGTGCCAGCAGGCTTAGCGGGGCCCCCACAGATACGCAGTATTTT.

This clone was seen only once. This sequence joins TRBV10-3 and TRBJ2-5; 8 nucleotides match TRBD2. The germline CDR1 and CDR2 sequences are ENHRY and SYGVKD. V was pared by 0 bases and J by 4 bases, with 4 bases of the junction left unmatched. The CDR3 is 15 amino acids. This chain's CDR3 is CAISESRAGAETQYF. The CDR3, as DNA: TGTGCCATCAGTGAGTCGAGAGCGGGGGCAGAGACCCAGTACTTC.

To note about this clone: The junction differs from germline at one of its ends, possibly a read error. The chain recombines TRBV5-1 with TRBJ2-1; 13 positions agree with TRBD2. Germline CDR1 SGHRS, CDR2 YFSETQ. The CDR3 has 15 amino acids. CDR3 nucleotides: TGCGCCAGCAACTTGGGGACTAGCGGGGTGAATGAGCAGTTCTTC. Protein sequence: CASNLGTSGVNEQFF.

The chain carries TRBV4-1 and TRBJ1-2, with D perhaps matching TRBD1 (6 bases). Between the trimmed V and J ends, which lost 4 bases and 4 bases, there was a span of 16 bases. The germline CDR1 and CDR2 sequences are MGHRA and YSYEKL. There are 15 residues in the CDR3. The CDR3 reads CASSLNPDSGYGYTF. Written as DNA, the CDR3 is TGCGCCAGCAGCCTAAATCCGGACAGCGGCTATGGCTACACCTTC.

V is TRBV18 and J is TRBJ2-7; 10 bases are shared with TRBD1. V was clipped by 4 bases and J by 2 bases; unmatched bases: 8. Germline V gives CDR1 KGHSH, CDR2 LQKENI. This CDR3 has 16 residues. CDR3 sequence (DNA): TGTGCCAGCTCACGTCCCGGGACAGGGGATCCCTACGAGCAGTACTTC. Protein product: CASSRPGTGDPYEQYF. Variable domain in full (rest from reference TRBV18 and TRBJ2-7): NAGVMQNPRHLVRRRGQEARLRCSPMKGHSHVYWYRQLPEEGLKFMVYLQKENIIDESGMPKERFSAEFPKEGPSILRIQQVVRGDSAAYFCASSRPGTGDPYEQYFGPGTRLTVT.

The rearrangement links TRBV9 to TRBJ2-3, with 13 bases lining up with TRBD2. After removal of 3 bases from V and 0 bases from J, the junction contained 10 bases not matched to a gene. CDR3 length: 19 residues. Germline CDR1 is SGDLS and CDR2 is YYNGEE. The CDR3 loop is CASSARTSGGSASTDTQYF. The CDR3 DNA reads as TGTGCCAGCAGCGCCCGGACTAGCGGGGGATCAGCTAGCACAGATACGCAGTATTTT. The whole variable domain, remainder taken from reference TRBV9 and TRBJ2-3, is DSGVTQTPKHLITATGQRVTLRCSPRSGDLSVYWYQQSLDQGLQFLIQYYNGEERAKGNILERFSAQQFPDLHSELNLSSLELGDSALYFCASSARTSGGSASTDTQYFGPGTRLTVL.

The V gene is TRBV5-5, the J gene TRBJ1-1, with D perhaps matching TRBD1 (6 bases). V was trimmed by 0 bases and J by 7 bases, leaving 10 bases between them. Looked up from germline, CDR1 is SGHKS and CDR2 is YYEKEE (reference sequence). The CDR3 length is 13 residues. In DNA form, the CDR3 reads TGTGCCAGCAGCTTGGGGGGGCTATTTGAAGCTTTCTTT. It is translated as CASSLGGLFEAFF.

V gene TRBV10-3 combines with J gene TRBJ1-5; D is perhaps TRBD1 (6 bases). With 11 bases removed from V and 3 bases from J, the gap between germline ends came to 14 bases. This CDR3 is built from 13 residues. Germline assignment: CDR1 ENHRY and CDR2 SYGVKD. The CDR3 nucleotides are TGTGCCGTCTCGACAGGAACCAATCAGCCCCAGCATTTT. It specifies CAVSTGTNQPQHF.

The chain couples TRBV10-3 to TRBJ1-1, with 11 nucleotides matching TRBD1. The V gene end was trimmed by 7 bases and the J gene end by 4 bases; junction bases not matched to a gene: 2. The CDR3 is 13 amino acids. Germline V CDR1 and CDR2: ENHRY, SYGVKD. DNA of the CDR3: TGTGCCATCACCGGGACAGGGGGCACTGAAGCTTTCTTT. Encoded protein: CAITGTGGTEAFF.

The chain recombines TRBV4-1 with TRBJ1-2; 12 bases fit TRBD1. The junction had 4 bases not matched to a gene; V was cut back by 4 bases and J by 7 bases. The germline V gene has CDR1 MGHRA and CDR2 YSYEKL. The CDR3 runs 14 residues. The CDR3 loop is CASSLGTGGSGYTF. DNA for the CDR3: TGCGCCAGCAGCCTTGGGACAGGGGGCTCTGGCTACACCTTC.

In its sample, this clone was seen a few times. The gene calls are TRBV7-9 and TRBJ2-7, with D perhaps matching TRBD1 (7 bases). The CDR3 has 15 amino acids. CDR1 is SEHNR, CDR2 FQNEAQ, per germline (reference sequence). V gave up 5 bases and J gave up 4 bases, with 18 bases separating them. CDR3 coding DNA: TGTGCCAGCAGCCCGGGGCAGGGGGGTTTGTACGAGCAGTACTTC. Translating it yields CASSPGQGGLYEQYF.